These 19 T cell receptor beta chains were all obtained from the same sample, sequenced in a study of vaccination effects on CD4 cells after COVID-19. Antigens of these TCRs are unknown. Expansion with viral peptide pools was applied to antigen-specific CD4+ T cells by the ViraFEST assay prior to sequencing. Isolation of CD4+ T cells took place after less than twelve days of culture. Having tested negative for nucleocapsid antibodies, the vaccine recipients showed no prior SARS-CoV-2 infection. TCRdb's copy holds only in-frame clones and misses some; the assay was immunoSEQ multiplex PCR. The sample comprises 73,000 or so clones, more than 60% of which are singletons, and over 9.5% rests with the top ten. The sequencing used CD4+ T cells from PBMCs cultured with SARS-CoV-2 spike peptides, collected before COVID-19 vaccination. Receptor source: a human donor who received a COVID-19 vaccine.

This rearrangement joins TRBV14 to TRBJ1-2; D not resolved. V was cut by 3 bases and J by 3 bases, with 8 bases left in between. Germline CDR1 is SGHDN and CDR2 is FVKESK. The CDR3 is 13 residues long. The CDR3 nucleotides are TGTGCCAGCAGCCAGGGTTCTTACTATGGCTACACCTTC. The encoded protein is CASSQGSYYGYTF.

This chain joins TRBV10-1 and TRBJ2-1; 11 bases are a match to TRBD2. CDR1 and CDR2 from the germline V gene are WNHNN and SYGVQD (reference sequence). The CDR3 is 17 residues long. J lost 7 bases, V lost 2 bases, and 10 bases had no gene match. The DNA of the CDR3 is TGCGCCAGCAGTGAGAACCCCGGGACTAGCGGTAGAAATGAGCAGTTCTTC. It encodes CASSENPGTSGRNEQFF.

The rearrangement links TRBV14 to TRBJ2-5, with 10 bases aligning to TRBD2. The CDR3 loop spans 17 amino acids. J was trimmed by 2 bases and V by 2 bases; bases with no gene match: 8. Germline lookup yields CDR1 SGHDN and CDR2 FVKESK. In DNA, the CDR3 is TGTGCCAGCAGCCAACCGACACTAGCGGGGAGACAAGAGACCCAGTACTTC. This sequence encodes CASSQPTLAGRQETQYF. The entire variable domain, with the rest obtained from reference TRBV14 and TRBJ2-5, is as follows: EAGVTQFPSHSVIEKGQTVTLRCDPISGHDNLYWYRRVMGKEIKFLLHFVKESKQDESGMPNNRFLAERTGGTYSTLKVQPAELEDSGVYFCASSQPTLAGRQETQYFGPGTRLLVL.

This clone was found a few times. J is TRBJ1-2 and V is TRBV14, with D hard to call. CDR3 length equals 14 residues. Germline CDR1 reads SGHDN; CDR2 reads FVKESK. The V gene lost 4 bases and the J gene lost 4 bases, with 13 bases spanning the gap. CDR3 nucleotides: TGTGCCAGCAGCCCGAGTCAGAATCGCTATGGCTACACCTTC. Translation: CASSPSQNRYGYTF.

The chain uses TRBV30 and TRBJ1-5, with TRBD1 as a possible D gene (5 bases). There are 15 residues in the CDR3. Trimming stripped 3 bases from V and 4 bases from J, with 16 bases between. Germline lookup yields CDR1 GTSNPN and CDR2 SVGIG (reference sequence). The CDR3 DNA reads as TGTGCCTGGAGACCTCCGGGACGAATTAATCAGCCCCAGCATTTT. Amino acid sequence: CAWRPPGRINQPQHF.

The chain couples TRBV18 to TRBJ1-6; a weak D match, TRBD1 (6 bases). V was shortened by 4 bases and J by 7 bases, with 14 bases between the two germline ends. This CDR3 region has 15 residues. Germline V gene lookup returns CDR1 KGHSH and CDR2 LQKENI. CDR3 in DNA: TGTGCCAGCTCACTGGCCGGGACACCGAATTCACCCCTCCACTTT. It codes for CASSLAGTPNSPLHF.

This clone has more than one count but fewer than ten. The rearrangement links TRBV7-2 to TRBJ1-1; D is ambiguous. Germline CDR1 and CDR2: SGHTA and FQGNSA. This CDR3 region has 13 residues. V gave up 6 bases and J gave up 4 bases, with 12 bases separating them. CDR3 nucleotide sequence: TGTGCCAGCAGTCTACAACAGATCACTGAAGCTTTCTTT. The encoded protein is CASSLQQITEAFF.

This clone was seen just once. This sample includes further DNA sequences coding for the same CDR3. J is TRBJ2-3 and V is TRBV5-1; D perhaps matches TRBD2 (5 bases). Germline loops: CDR1 SGHRS, CDR2 YFSETQ. V was shortened by 0 bases and J by 0 bases, with 11 bases between the two germline ends. The CDR3 is made up of 16 amino acids. For the CDR3, the DNA is TGCGCCAGCAGCTTGGTGCCGGGGTCGAGCACAGATACGCAGTATTTT. Translation: CASSLVPGSSTDTQYF.

V and J are TRBV10-1 and TRBJ2-5; either TRBD1 or TRBD2 may supply D (5 bases each). Germline V gene sequence: CDR1 WNHNN, CDR2 SYGVQD (reference sequence). V shed 2 bases and J shed 5 bases, with 15 bases lying between them. The CDR3 has 15 residues. The CDR3 spells CASSEGQGAFETQYF. CDR3 DNA sequence: TGCGCCAGCAGTGAGGGGCAGGGAGCCTTTGAGACCCAGTACTTC.

The chain employs TRBV29-1 and TRBJ2-1, with D tentatively TRBD1 (6 bases). Germline CDR1 reads SQVTM; CDR2 reads ANQGSEA. This CDR3 is built from 15 residues. The V end lost 6 bases, the J end lost 4 bases, and 19 bases lay between the germline ends. The CDR3 spells CSVPIRQGRYNEQFF. The CDR3 DNA reads as TGCAGCGTGCCGATCCGCCAGGGGCGGTACAATGAGCAGTTCTTC.

V usage is TRBV24-1 and J usage is TRBJ2-2; D possibly corresponds to TRBD1 (6 bases). Trimming stripped 0 bases from V and 3 bases from J, with 10 bases between. Germline CDR1 reads KGHDR; CDR2 reads SFDVKD. This CDR3 is 16 amino acids long. The DNA of the CDR3 is TGTGCCACCAGTGATTTGGTGTACAGGGACACCGGGGAGCTGTTTTTT. This translates into CATSDLVYRDTGELFF.

V is TRBV5-1 and J is TRBJ2-6; D gene unclear. CDR1 is SGHRS and CDR2 is YFSETQ in the germline V gene. This CDR3 contains 16 residues. Trimming shortened V by 1 base and J by 1 base, and 9 bases separated the two germline ends. In nucleotides, the CDR3 is TGCGCCAGCAGCTTGCGGCAGCCTTCTGGGGCCAACGTCCTGACTTTC. Amino acids: CASSLRQPSGANVLTF.

The chain uses TRBV2 and TRBJ2-5; D uncertain. Trimming left V 5 bases short and J 5 bases short, with 15 bases between. Germline CDR1 and CDR2: SNHLY and FYNNEI. CDR3 size: 14 residues. The CDR3 DNA reads as TGTGCCAGCAGTTTTGGCGGCCAAGTGGAGACCCAGTACTTC. This translates into CASSFGGQVETQYF.

The chain uses TRBV2 and TRBJ1-6; TRBD1 might be the D (5 bases). The CDR3 extends over 14 amino acids. Germline V gene lookup returns CDR1 SNHLY and CDR2 FYNNEI. V shed 5 bases and J shed 10 bases, with 15 bases lying between them. In nucleotides, the CDR3 is TGTGCCAGCAGTATACAGGCGGGGCGGTCACCCCTCCACTTT. This sequence encodes CASSIQAGRSPLHF.

The chain carries TRBV6-5 and TRBJ2-1; 8 nucleotides match TRBD2. Looked up from germline, CDR1 is MNHEY and CDR2 is SVGAGI. The CDR3 length is 14 residues. Germline trimming cut 7 bases from V and 7 bases from J; bases unmatched to any gene: 9. For the CDR3, the DNA is TGTGCCAGCACCGAATCAGGGACTAGGAATGAGCAGTTCTTC. This sequence encodes CASTESGTRNEQFF.

The chain uses TRBV10-2 and TRBJ2-4, with TRBD2 matching over 9 bases. Looked up from germline, CDR1 is WSHSY and CDR2 is SAAADI. This CDR3 is built from 19 residues. V was clipped by 6 bases and J by 0 bases; unmatched bases: 15. CDR3 nucleotides: TGCGCCAGCAGGGATGGGGCGGTAGCGGGGGCGCAAGCCAAAAACATTCAGTACTTC. Translated: CASRDGAVAGAQAKNIQYF.

This clone was seen a few times. CDR3 bases: TGTGCCAGCAGCGGACAGGGGAATCCACCCCTCCACTTT. This translates into CASSGQGNPPLHF. J is TRBJ1-6 and V is TRBV6-1; TRBD1 matches 9 bases. The CDR3 length is 13 residues. Per the germline V gene, CDR1 is MNHNS and CDR2 is SASEGT. V was clipped by 6 bases and J by 11 bases; unmatched bases: 5.

The rearrangement links TRBV10-1 to TRBJ2-6; D is unresolved. This CDR3 has 18 residues. The V end lost 2 bases, the J end lost 2 bases, and 16 bases lay between the germline ends. CDR1 is WNHNN and CDR2 is SYGVQD in the germline V gene (reference sequence). CDR3 sequence reads: CASSEPSPTPTGANVLTF. The CDR3 DNA sequence: TGCGCCAGCAGTGAGCCAAGCCCCACACCGACTGGGGCCAACGTCCTGACTTTC.

The chain uses TRBV7-9 and TRBJ2-3; 8 nucleotides match TRBD2. Germline values: CDR1 SEHNR, CDR2 FQNEAQ (reference sequence). The CDR3 is made up of 14 amino acids. Unmatched junction bases numbered 5, after V lost 3 bases and J lost 6 bases. The CDR3 DNA sequence: TGTGCCAGCAGCTTGGTTAGCGGGGTTGATACGCAGTATTTT. It translates to CASSLVSGVDTQYF. The full variable domain, completed using reference TRBV7-9 and TRBJ2-3, is DTGVSQNPRHKITKRGQNVTFRCDPISEHNRLYWYRQTLGQGPEFLTYFQNEAQLEKSRLLSDRFSAERPKGSFSTLEIQRTEQGDSAMYLCASSLVSGVDTQYFGPGTRLTVL.